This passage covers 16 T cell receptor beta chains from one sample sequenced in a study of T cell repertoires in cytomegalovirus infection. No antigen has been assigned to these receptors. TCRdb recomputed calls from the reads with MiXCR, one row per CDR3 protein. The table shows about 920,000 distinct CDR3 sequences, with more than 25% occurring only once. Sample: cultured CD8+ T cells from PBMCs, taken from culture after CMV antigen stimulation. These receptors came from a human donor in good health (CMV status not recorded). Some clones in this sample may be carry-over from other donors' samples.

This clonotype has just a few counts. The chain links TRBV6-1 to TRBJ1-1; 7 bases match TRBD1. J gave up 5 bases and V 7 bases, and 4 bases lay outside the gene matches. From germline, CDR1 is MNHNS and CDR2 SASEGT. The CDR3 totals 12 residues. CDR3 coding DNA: TGTGCCAGCACAGGGGGAAGAACTGAAGCTTTCTTT. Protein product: CASTGGRTEAFF.

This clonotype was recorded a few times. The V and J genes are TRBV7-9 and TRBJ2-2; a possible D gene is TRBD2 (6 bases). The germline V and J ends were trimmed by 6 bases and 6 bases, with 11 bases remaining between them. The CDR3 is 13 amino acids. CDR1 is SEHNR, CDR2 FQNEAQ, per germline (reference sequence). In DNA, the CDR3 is TGTGCCAGCAGAACGACTAGTCCCGGGGAGCTGTTTTTT. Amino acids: CASRTTSPGELFF.

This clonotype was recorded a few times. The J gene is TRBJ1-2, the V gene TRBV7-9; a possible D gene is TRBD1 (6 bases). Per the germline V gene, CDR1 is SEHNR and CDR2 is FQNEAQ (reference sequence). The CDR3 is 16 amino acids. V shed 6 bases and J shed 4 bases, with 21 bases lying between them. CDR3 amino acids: CASRSAGQGDFYGYTF. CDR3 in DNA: TGTGCCAGCAGGTCCGCGGGACAAGGGGACTTCTATGGCTACACCTTC.

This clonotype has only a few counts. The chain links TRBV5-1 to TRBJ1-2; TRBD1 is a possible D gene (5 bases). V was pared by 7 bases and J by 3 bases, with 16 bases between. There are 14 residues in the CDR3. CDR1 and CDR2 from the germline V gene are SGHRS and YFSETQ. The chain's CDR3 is CASRPEGHYYGYTF. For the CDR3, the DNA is TGCGCCAGCCGGCCAGAGGGGCATTACTATGGCTACACCTTC.

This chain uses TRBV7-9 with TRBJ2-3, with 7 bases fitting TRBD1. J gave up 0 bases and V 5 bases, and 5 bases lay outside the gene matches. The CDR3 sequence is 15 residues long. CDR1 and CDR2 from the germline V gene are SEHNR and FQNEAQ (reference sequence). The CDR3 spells CASSADRKSTDTQYF. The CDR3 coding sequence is TGTGCCAGCAGCGCGGACAGGAAAAGCACAGATACGCAGTATTTT.

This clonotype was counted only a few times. This CDR3 is CASSEGGSGEQYV. The DNA for the CDR3 is TGTGCCAGCAGTGAAGGCGGCAGCGGCGAGCAGTACGTC. The V call is TRBV6-1, the J call TRBJ2-7; D is possibly TRBD2 (5 bases). The germline V gene has CDR1 MNHNS and CDR2 SASEGT. Trimming pared 1 base from V and 6 bases from J, leaving 10 bases between. CDR3 size: 13 residues.

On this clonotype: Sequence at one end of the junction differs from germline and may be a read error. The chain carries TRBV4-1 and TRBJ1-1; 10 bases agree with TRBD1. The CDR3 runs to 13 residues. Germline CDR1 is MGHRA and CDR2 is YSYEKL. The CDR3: CASSQTGGNEAFF. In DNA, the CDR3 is TGTGCCAGCAGCCAGACAGGGGGCAATGAAGCTTTCTTT.

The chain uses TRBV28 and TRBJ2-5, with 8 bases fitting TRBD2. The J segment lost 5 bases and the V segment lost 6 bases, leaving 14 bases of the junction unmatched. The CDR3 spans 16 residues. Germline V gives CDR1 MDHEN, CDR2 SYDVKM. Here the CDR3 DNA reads TGTGCCAGCAGCCCCCTTGGAGCGGGAGATCGCGAGACCCAGTACTTC. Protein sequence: CASSPLGAGDRETQYF.

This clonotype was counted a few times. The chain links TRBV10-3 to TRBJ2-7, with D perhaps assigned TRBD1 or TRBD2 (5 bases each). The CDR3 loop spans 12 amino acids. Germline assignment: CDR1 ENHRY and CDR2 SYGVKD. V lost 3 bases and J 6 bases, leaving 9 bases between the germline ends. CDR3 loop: CAISDQGREQYV. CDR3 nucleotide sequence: TGTGCCATCAGTGATCAGGGACGCGAGCAGTACGTC.

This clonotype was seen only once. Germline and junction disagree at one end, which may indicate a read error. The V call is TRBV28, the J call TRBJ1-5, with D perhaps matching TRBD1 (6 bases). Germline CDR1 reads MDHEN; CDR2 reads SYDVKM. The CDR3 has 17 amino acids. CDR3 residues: CASSPPYRASGNRPQHF. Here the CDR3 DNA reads TGTGCCAGCAGTCCCCCCTACAGGGCGAGTGGGAATCGGCCCCAGCATTTT.

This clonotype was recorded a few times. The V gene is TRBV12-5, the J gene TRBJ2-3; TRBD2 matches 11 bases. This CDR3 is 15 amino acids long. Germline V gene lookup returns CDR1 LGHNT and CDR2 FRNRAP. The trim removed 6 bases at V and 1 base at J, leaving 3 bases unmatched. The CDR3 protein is CASGVAGGRTDTQYF. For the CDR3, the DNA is TGTGCTAGTGGGGTAGCGGGGGGGCGCACAGATACGCAGTATTTT.

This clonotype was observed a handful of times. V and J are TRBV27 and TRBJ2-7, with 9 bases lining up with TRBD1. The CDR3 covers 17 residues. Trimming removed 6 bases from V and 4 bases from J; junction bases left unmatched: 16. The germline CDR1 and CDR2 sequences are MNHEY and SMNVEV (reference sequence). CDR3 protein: CASSPNFGDREGYEQYF. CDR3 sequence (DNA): TGTGCCAGCAGCCCTAATTTCGGGGACAGGGAAGGTTACGAGCAGTACTTC.

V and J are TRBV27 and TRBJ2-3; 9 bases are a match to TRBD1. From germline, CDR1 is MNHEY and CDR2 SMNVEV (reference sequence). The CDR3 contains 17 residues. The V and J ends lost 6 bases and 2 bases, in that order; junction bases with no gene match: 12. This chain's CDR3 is CASSIIQGAAITDTQYF. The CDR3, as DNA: TGTGCCAGCAGCATTATACAGGGGGCGGCTATCACAGATACGCAGTATTTT.

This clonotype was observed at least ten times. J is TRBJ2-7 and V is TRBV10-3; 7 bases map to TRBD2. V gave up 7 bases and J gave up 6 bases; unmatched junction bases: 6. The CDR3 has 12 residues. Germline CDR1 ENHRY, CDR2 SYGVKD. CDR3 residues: CAIKDSGGEQYV. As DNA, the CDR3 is TGTGCCATCAAGGATTCGGGGGGCGAGCAGTACGTC.

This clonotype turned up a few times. The CDR3 DNA is TGTGCCAGCAGCTTGGGGGACCTCGGACCGTACTTC. Its translation is CASSLGDLGPYF. The gene calls are TRBV7-8 and TRBJ2-5; D possibly uses TRBD1 or TRBD2 (5 bases each). This CDR3 contains 12 residues. Germline-derived CDR1 and CDR2 are SGHVS and FQNEAQ. The germline V and J ends were trimmed by 3 bases and 13 bases, with 15 bases remaining between them.

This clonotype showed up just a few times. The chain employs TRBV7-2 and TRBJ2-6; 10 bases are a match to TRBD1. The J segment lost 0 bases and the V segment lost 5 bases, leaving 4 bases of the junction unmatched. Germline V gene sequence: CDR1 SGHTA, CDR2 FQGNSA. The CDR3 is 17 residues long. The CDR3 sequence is CASSTGQGGSGANVLTF. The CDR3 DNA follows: TGTGCCAGCAGCACCGGACAGGGGGGCTCTGGGGCCAACGTCCTGACTTTC.